The following is a T cell receptor (beta chain) sequence with its context. It lacks a known antigen. No much larger clone exists at a distance of one base, and base qualities are not known. The source of the sample is a study of shared clonotypes between healthy human individuals (dated by TCRdb to 2018 to 2020). At the level of the whole study: Three men and a couple of women, aged 18 to 49 years, made up the cohort. Different laboratories and diverse techniques were used to prepare libraries and sequence TCR repertoires, to increase sequencing depth and limit assay-specific biases. Per donor, leukapheresis produced somewhere between about 0.85 and 9.5 billion PBMCs. For each donor, three plates each were used for CD4 naive and CD4 memory, two plates were used for CD8 naive, and one plate was used for CD8 memory. Blood TCR repertoires of five healthy adults were deeply sequenced to estimate repertoire size and the extent of clonotype sharing between individuals. Broad study findings and their caveats: Naive subsets generally had larger estimated clonotype richness than memory subsets did. The genetic and exposure-history diversity represented was limited by the small number of donors. Sampling was limited to blood, and TCR repertoires in tissue likely differ from TCR repertoires in blood. About 5% of naive CD4, around 3.6% of naive CD8, around 2.3% of memory CD4, and 0.4% of memory CD8 clonotypes were shared across several donors. Compared with non-shared clonotypes, the clonotypes found in all four sorted-subset donors had higher generation probabilities. Based on pairwise subsampling, the degree of clonotype sharing among donors was expected to be affected by sequencing depth. Even with the large sequencing depth, rarefaction of the sorted-subset datasets indicated that sequencing was incomplete.

Donors were healthy HIV-negative adults with no recently reported acute infections or vaccinations. Every donor was a Caucasian adult living in Nashville, Tennessee, USA. CD4+ T cells were enriched by magnetic negative selection; naive cells were then positively selected on CD45RA, and the negative fraction formed the memory subset. After blood collection by leukapheresis, PBMCs were isolated using Ficoll-Histopaque density gradient centrifugation and then cryopreserved in the vapor phase of liquid nitrogen. Analytical flow cytometry was used to check the purity and quantity of each magnetically sorted T cell population. From each sorted fraction, genomic DNA was isolated and quantified by UV absorbance on a Nanodrop 2000c. Using the deep immunoSEQ assay, multiplex PCR amplified TCR CDR3 regions from genomic DNA. Extracted genomic DNA from each cell subset was distributed evenly across all wells of several immunoSEQ 96-well plates, and each plate was treated as a replicate. Each replicate PCR for sorted subsets received around 200 ng genomic DNA, equal to about 29,000 T cell genomes. Purified libraries were measured with a Qubit 3.0 fluorometer, size-checked on a Bioanalyzer 2100, and measured again with the KAPA Library Quantification kit. A separate single-read 150-cycle Illumina NextSeq 550 flow cell was used to sequence each immunoSEQ 96-well plate. The study's own analysis went as follows. Because the immunoSEQ output included only junctional sequences and no quality scores, the filtering could not be the same as the filtering used for full-length reads. To assign V/J genes and CDR3, sequences were annotated against IMGT germline references using PyIR, a Python wrapper for IgBLAST v1.9. Reads with weak V/J assignments (E-value above 1e-6), missing CDR3, stop codons, out-of-frame junctions, or ambiguous translated residues were removed. A V3J clonotype was defined by an identical inferred V gene, J gene, and CDR3 amino acid sequence. The percentage overlap between two repertoires was calculated by dividing the number of shared unique clonotypes by the size of the smaller repertoire. RTK rarefaction, the Chao1 estimator, and Recon v2.1 estimates of unobserved clonotypes were used to assess repertoire richness. Generation probabilities were computed with OLGA for all TCRbeta clonotypes obtained by the gDNA method from several donors. Sourced from immuneACCESS, this table was stored by TCRdb with only in-frame sequences that have V and J called. A share of the clones is absent; for the studies checked, an unresolved V gene accounts for under half, and the remainder has no known explanation. V and J calls and clone size are as listed in that table; D and trimming were resolved from the DNA. The sample table holds about 1 million clones, of which roughly 70% were seen once. The ten biggest clones cover nearly 1.5% of the sample.

This TCR came from a man aged 18 to 29 in good health. Sequences were obtained from memory CD4+ T cells sorted from blood. This sample's cell subset or site label indicates: CD45RA-negative fraction.

Here is the DNA: TGTGCCTGGAGTGTAGCGGTAAACAATGAGCAGTTCTTC. Its protein product is CAWSVAVNNEQFF. This sequence uses TRBV30 and TRBJ2-1; tentative D gene TRBD2, with 5 bases matching. V is clipped by 0 bases and J by 5 bases, and the sequence between their germline boundaries is 8 bases long. Reading the germline V gene (reference sequence) gives CDR1 GTSNPN and CDR2 SVGIG. The CDR3 has 13 amino acids, counting the end cysteine and phenylalanine. CDR3 DNA is the only sequence kept; it has 39 bases, read in frame from the first base.